The sequence of this TCR beta chain was determined in a study of CD8 T cells in ankylosing spondylitis. The ends were cut back, 3 bases at V and 6 bases at J, with 12 bases in the middle. Germline V lookup: CDR1 SGHTA, CDR2 FQGTGA. The CDR3 consists of 14 residues. Notes on the study in general: A TCR beta motif made of 7 to 9 highly homologous variants seemed typical of ankylosing spondylitis blood.

Turning to this clonotype: Its cognate antigen is unknown.

TCRdb reprocessed the 5' RACE reads with MiXCR, giving one entry per CDR3 protein. The table shows about 250,000 distinct CDR3 sequences, with 30% to 40% occurring only once. The receptor was derived from a male donor with ankylosing spondylitis or in good health (not recorded which). The sample was blood, either unsorted or a sorted T cell fraction (not recorded which). The chain has TRBV7-3 and TRBJ2-1, with D uncertain. CDR3 sequence reads: CASSLYGPGNEQFF. The CDR3 DNA reads as TGTGCCAGCAGCTTGTACGGGCCGGGCAATGAGCAGTTCTTC. The full variable domain, rest sourced from reference TRBV7-3 and TRBJ2-1, is GAGVSQTPSNKVTEKGKYVELRCDPISGHTALYWYRQSLGQGPEFLIYFQGTGAADDSGLPNDRFFAVRPEGSVSTLKIQRTERGDSAVYLCASSLYGPGNEQFFGPGTRLTVL.